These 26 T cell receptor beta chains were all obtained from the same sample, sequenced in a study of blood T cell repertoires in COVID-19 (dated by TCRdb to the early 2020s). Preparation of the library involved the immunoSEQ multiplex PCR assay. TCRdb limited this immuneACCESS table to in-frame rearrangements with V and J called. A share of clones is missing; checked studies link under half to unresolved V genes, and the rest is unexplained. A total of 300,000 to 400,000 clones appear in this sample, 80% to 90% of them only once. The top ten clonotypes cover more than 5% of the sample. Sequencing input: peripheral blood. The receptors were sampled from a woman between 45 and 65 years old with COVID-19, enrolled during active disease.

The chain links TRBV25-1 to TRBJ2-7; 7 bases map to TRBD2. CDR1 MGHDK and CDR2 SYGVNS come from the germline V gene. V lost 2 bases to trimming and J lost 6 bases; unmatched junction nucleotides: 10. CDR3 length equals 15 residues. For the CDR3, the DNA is TGTGCCAGCAGTGAAGGGTTTTGGGGGGGTGGCGAGCAGTACTTC. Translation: CASSEGFWGGGEQYF.

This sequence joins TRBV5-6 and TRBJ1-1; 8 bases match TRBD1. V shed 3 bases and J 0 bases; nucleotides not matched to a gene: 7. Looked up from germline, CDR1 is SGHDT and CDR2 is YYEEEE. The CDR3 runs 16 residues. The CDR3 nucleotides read TGTGCCAGCAGCTCACAGGGGGAGAATTTGAACACTGAAGCTTTCTTT. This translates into CASSSQGENLNTEAFF.

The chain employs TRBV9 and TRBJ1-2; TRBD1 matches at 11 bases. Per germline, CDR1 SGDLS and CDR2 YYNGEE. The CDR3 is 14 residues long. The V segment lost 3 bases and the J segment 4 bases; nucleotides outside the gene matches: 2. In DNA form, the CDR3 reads TGTGCCAGCAGCGAGGGGACAGGGGGCTATGGCTACACCTTC. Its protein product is CASSEGTGGYGYTF. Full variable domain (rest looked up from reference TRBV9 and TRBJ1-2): DSGVTQTPKHLITATGQRVTLRCSPRSGDLSVYWYQQSLDQGLQFLIQYYNGEERAKGNILERFSAQQFPDLHSELNLSSLELGDSALYFCASSEGTGGYGYTFGSGTRLTVV.

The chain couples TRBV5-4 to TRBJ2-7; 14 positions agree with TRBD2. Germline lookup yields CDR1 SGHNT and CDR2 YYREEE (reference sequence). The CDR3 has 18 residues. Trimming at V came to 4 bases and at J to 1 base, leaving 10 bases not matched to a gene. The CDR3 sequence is CASSAGTSGSGGSYEQYF. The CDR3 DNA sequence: TGTGCCAGCAGCGCCGGGACTAGCGGGAGTGGGGGTTCCTACGAGCAGTACTTC.

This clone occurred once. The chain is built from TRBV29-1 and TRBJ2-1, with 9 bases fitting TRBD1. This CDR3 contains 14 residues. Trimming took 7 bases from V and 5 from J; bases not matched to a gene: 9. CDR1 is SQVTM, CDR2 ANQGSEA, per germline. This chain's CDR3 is CSDAPGQGNNEQFF. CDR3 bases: TGCAGCGATGCACCGGGACAGGGAAACAATGAGCAGTTCTTC.

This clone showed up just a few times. CDR3 region: CASSSGITDTQYF. The CDR3 DNA reads TGTGCCAGTTCCTCAGGAATCACAGATACGCAGTATTTT. This chain joins TRBV7-3 and TRBJ2-3; D remains unclear. The length of the CDR3 is 13 residues. The V end lost 9 bases, the J end lost 2 bases, and 12 bases lay between the germline ends. Germline assignment: CDR1 SGHTA and CDR2 FQGTGA.

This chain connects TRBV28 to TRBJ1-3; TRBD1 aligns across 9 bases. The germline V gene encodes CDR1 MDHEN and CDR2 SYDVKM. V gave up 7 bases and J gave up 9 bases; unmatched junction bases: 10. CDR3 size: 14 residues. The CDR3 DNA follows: TGTGCCAGCACCATGGGACAGGGATTCAGCACCATATATTTT. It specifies CASTMGQGFSTIYF.

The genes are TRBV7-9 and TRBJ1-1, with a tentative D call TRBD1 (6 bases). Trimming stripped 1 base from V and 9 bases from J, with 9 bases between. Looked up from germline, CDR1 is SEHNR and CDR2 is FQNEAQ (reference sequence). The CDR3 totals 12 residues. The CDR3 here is CASSLEQGKAFF. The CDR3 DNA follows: TGTGCCAGCAGCTTAGAACAGGGAAAAGCTTTCTTT.

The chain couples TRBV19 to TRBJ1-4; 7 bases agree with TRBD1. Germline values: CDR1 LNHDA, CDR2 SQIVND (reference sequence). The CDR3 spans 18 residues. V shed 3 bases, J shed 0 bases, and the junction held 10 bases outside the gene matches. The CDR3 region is CASSITRDSETTNEKLFF. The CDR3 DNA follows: TGTGCCAGTAGTATCACCCGGGACAGCGAAACAACTAATGAAAAACTGTTTTTT. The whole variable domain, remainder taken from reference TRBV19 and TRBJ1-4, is DGGITQSPKYLFRKEGQNVTLSCEQNLNHDAMYWYRQDPGQGLRLIYYSQIVNDFQKGDIAEGYSVSREKKESFPLTVTSAQKNPTAFYLCASSITRDSETTNEKLFFGSGTQLSVL.

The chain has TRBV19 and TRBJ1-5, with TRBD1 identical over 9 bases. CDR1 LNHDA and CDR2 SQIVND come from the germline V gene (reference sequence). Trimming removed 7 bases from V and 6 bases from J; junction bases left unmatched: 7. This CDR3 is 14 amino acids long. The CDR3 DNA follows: TGTGCCAGTACGCTGGGACAGGGAGGTCAGCCCCAGCATTTT. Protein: CASTLGQGGQPQHF.

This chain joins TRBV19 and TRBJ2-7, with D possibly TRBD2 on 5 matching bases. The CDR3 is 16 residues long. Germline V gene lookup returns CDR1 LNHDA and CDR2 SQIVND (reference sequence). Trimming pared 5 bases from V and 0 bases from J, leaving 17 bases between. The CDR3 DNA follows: TGTGCCAGTAGTCCTCGGGGAAACGATTTCTCCTACGAGCAGTACTTC. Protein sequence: CASSPRGNDFSYEQYF.

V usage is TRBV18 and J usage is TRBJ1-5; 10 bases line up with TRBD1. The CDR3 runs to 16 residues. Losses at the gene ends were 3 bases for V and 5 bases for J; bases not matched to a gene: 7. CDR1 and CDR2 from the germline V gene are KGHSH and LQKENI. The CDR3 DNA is TGTGCCAGCTCACCGAGACAGGGGGCGGCGGATCAGCCCCAGCATTTT. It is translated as CASSPRQGAADQPQHF.

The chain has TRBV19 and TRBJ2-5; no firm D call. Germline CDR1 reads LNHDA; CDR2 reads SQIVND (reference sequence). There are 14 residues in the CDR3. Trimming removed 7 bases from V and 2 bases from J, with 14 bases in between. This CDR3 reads CASKDGSIQETQYF. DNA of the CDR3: TGTGCCAGTAAAGACGGGTCCATTCAAGAGACCCAGTACTTC.

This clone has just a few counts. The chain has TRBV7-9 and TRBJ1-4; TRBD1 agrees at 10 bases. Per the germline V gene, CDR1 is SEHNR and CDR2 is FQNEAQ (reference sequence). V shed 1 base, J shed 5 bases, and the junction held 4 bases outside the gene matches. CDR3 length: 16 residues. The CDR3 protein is CASSLDPGQGNEKLFF. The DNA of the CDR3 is TGTGCCAGCAGCTTAGATCCGGGACAGGGGAATGAAAAACTGTTTTTT.

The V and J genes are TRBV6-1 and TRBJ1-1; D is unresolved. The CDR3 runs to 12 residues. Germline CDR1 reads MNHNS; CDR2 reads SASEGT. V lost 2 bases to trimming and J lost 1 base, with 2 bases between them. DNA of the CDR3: TGTGCCAGCAGTGAACAGAACACTGAAGCTTTCTTT. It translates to CASSEQNTEAFF.

In DNA form, the CDR3 reads TGTGCCAGCAGTTACTGGGGGGACAGACATCAGCCCCAGCATTTT. It is translated as CASSYWGDRHQPQHF. The V and J genes are TRBV6-2 or TRBV6-3 and TRBJ1-5, with 7 bases fitting TRBD1. The CDR3 has 15 amino acids. From germline, CDR1 is MNHEY and CDR2 SVGEGT. The junction had 5 bases not matched to a gene; V was cut back by 1 base and J by 5 bases.

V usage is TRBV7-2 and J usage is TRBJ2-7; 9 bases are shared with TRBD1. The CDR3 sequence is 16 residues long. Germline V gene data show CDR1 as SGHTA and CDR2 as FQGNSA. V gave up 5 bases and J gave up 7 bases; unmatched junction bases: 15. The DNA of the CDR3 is TGTGCCAGCAGCCCCCGGAACTTCCGGGACAGGGATGAGCAGTACTTC. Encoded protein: CASSPRNFRDRDEQYF.

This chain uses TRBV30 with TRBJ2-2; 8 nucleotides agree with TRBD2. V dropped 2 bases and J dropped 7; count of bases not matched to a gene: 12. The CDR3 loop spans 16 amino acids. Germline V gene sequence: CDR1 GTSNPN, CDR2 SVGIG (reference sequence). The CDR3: CAWSSRGRNRGGELFF. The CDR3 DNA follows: TGTGCCTGGAGTTCTCGCGGGAGGAACCGGGGCGGGGAGCTGTTTTTT.

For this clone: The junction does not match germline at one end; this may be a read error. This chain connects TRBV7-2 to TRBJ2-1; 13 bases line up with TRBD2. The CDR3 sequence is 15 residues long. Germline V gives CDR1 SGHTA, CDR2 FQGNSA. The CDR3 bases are TGTGCCAGCACCTTACTAGCGGGAGGGGTCAATGAGCAGTTCTTC. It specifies CASTLLAGGVNEQFF.

This chain's CDR3 is CAWSPGQGARGNTIYF. CDR3 coding DNA: TGTGCCTGGAGTCCCGGACAGGGGGCGCGTGGAAACACCATATATTTT. The V call is TRBV30, the J call TRBJ1-3; 11 bases line up with TRBD1. Germline V CDR1 and CDR2: GTSNPN, SVGIG (reference sequence). The CDR3 totals 16 residues. Trimming at V came to 2 bases and at J to 3 bases, leaving 6 bases not matched to a gene.

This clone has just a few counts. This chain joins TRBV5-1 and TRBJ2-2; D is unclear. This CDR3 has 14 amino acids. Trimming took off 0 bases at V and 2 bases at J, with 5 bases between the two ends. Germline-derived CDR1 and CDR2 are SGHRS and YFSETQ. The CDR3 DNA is TGCGCCAGCAGCTTGGTCAAAAACACCGGGGAGCTGTTTTTT. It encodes CASSLVKNTGELFF.

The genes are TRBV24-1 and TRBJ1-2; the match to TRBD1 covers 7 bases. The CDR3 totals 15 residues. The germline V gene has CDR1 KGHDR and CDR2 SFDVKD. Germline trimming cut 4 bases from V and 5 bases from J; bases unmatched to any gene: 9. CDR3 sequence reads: CATSDPRDSRYGYTF. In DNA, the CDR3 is TGTGCCACCAGTGACCCTCGGGACAGTCGGTATGGCTACACCTTC.

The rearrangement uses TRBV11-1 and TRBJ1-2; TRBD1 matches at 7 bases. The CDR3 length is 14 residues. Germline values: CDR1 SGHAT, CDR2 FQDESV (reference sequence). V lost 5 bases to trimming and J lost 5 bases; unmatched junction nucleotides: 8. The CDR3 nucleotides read TGTGCCAGCAGCCGAAGGGACAGCCGTTATGGCTACACCTTC. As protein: CASSRRDSRYGYTF.

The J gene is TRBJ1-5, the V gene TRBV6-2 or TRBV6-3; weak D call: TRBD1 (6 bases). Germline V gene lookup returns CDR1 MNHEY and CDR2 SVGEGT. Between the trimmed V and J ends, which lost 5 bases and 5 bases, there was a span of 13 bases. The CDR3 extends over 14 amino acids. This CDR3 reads CASSHRDNYQPQHF. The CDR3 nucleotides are TGTGCCAGCAGTCACAGGGACAATTATCAGCCCCAGCATTTT.

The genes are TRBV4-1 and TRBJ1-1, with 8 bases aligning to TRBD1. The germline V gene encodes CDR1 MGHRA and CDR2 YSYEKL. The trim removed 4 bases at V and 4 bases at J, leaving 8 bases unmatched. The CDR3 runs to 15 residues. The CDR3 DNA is TGCGCCAGCAGCCGAACGACAGGGGATAGCACTGAAGCTTTCTTT. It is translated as CASSRTTGDSTEAFF.

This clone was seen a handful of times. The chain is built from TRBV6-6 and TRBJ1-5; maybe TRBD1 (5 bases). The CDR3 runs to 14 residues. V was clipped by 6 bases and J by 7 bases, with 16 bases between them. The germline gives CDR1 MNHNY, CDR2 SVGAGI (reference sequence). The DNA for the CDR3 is TGTGCCAGCAGGGGGGGACTTCCAGGGCAGCCCCAGCATTTT. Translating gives CASRGGLPGQPQHF.